Sequencing of this T cell receptor (beta chain) was carried out in a study of monozygotic twins with inflammatory bowel disease. This CDR3 contains 14 residues. CDR1 and CDR2 (germline): ENHRY, SYGVKD. Researchers isolated total RNA from whole blood without sorting T cells. Overall study results and limits: Among IBD patients, TCRbeta diversity (inverse Simpson) was lower than in healthy co-twins. Separate T cell subtypes could not be resolved from one another.

Note on this clonotype: What it binds is not known.

cDNA was produced in eight separate reactions per sample. Each CDR3 protein gets one entry in TCRdb, which reprocessed the 5' RACE reads and gives no DNA. This listing includes 310,000 or so distinct CDR3 sequences. Sequencing was done on a sample of blood. The TCR originated in a human donor with ulcerative colitis or Crohn's disease, or a healthy co-twin of an affected twin (not recorded which). This sequence joins TRBV10-3 and TRBJ2-5. The CDR3 region is CAIRTGGDQETQYF.